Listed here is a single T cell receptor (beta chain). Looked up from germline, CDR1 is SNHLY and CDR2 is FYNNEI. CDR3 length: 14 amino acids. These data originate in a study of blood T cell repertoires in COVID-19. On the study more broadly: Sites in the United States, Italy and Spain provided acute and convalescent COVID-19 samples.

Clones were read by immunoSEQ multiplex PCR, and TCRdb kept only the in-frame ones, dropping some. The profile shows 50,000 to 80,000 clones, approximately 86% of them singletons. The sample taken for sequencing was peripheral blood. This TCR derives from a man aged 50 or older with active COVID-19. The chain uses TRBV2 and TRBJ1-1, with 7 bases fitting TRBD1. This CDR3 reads CAQPLRDRNTEAFF. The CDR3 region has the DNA TGTGCTCAACCACTCCGGGACAGGAACACTGAAGCTTTCTTT. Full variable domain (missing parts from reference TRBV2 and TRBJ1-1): EPEVTQTPSHQVTQMGQEVILRCVPISNHLYFYWYRQILGQKVEFLVSFYNNEISEKSEIFDDQFSVERPDGSNFTLKIRSTKLEDSAMYFCAQPLRDRNTEAFFGQGTRLTVV.